The text below deals with one TCR beta chain. Its antigen is unidentified. One end of the junction varies from germline; a read error may be responsible. The data were obtained in a study of T-cell memory formation after mild COVID-19. Study-level findings and limits: Clones that contracted from day 15 to 85 had balanced CD4/CD8; later expanders were CD4+ biased. Clones which contracted sat mainly in CM and EM if CD4+, and in EMRA if CD8+. The pre-infection memory compartment contained some responding clones, suggesting cross-reactive memory joined.

This CDR3 region has 17 residues. Germline V gives CDR1 LGHNA, CDR2 YNFKEQ. It was 5'RACE with constant-segment primers that produced the TCR alpha and TCR beta cDNA libraries, which carried sample barcodes and UMIs. TCRdb re-called the 5' RACE reads through MiXCR, storing one row per CDR3 protein. Among 250,000 to 300,000 distinct CDR3 sequences listed, less than 9.5% were seen once. The clonotype comes from a man aged 18-30 years who had mild COVID-19 (a few samples of this study predate the infection). Cell type and time point are not known. Material: PBMCs or a T cell subset sorted from them (not recorded which). The chain employs TRBV4-2 and TRBJ2-5; the match to TRBD2 covers 10 bases. The CDR3 here is CPSSQVFISGGQETQYF. Written as DNA, the CDR3 is TGTCCCAGCAGCCAAGTGTTTATTAGCGGGGGGCAAGAGACCCAGTACTTC.